These 28 T cell receptor beta chains were sequenced from one sample in a study of glioma-infiltrating T cells. Using RNA template, CDR3s of TCR alpha and beta were amplified with iRepertoire arm-PCR. In TCRdb, the multiplex PCR reads were re-called with MiXCR into one record per CDR3 protein. This sample has 150,000 to 200,000 distinct CDR3 sequences, with over 25% found just once. The sequenced sample consisted of glioma tissue, nonneoplastic brain tissue, or PBMCs (not recorded which). The receptors shown here come from a human donor with low-grade glioma or glioblastoma, undergoing nonglioma brain surgery, or in good health (not recorded which).

A word on this clonotype: A read error may be the cause here, since a much bigger clone is one base away. Here the CDR3 reads CASSFGGQGGDCYTF. DNA for the CDR3: TGTGCCAGCAGCTTCGGGGGACAGGGGGGAGATTGCTACACCTTC. The rearrangement uses TRBV7-9 and TRBJ1-2; 11 positions agree with TRBD1. Germline CDR1 reads SEHNR; CDR2 reads FQNEAQ (reference sequence). The CDR3 is 15 amino acids. Losses at the gene ends were 3 bases for V and 9 bases for J; bases not matched to a gene: 9.

This clonotype was picked up one time. Compared with germline, one end of the junction differs, possibly owing to a read error. The rearrangement links TRBV7-2 to TRBJ1-5; D may be TRBD1 (6 bases). CDR1 is SGHTA and CDR2 is FQGNSA in the germline V gene. CDR3 length: 16 residues. The CDR3 nucleotides are TGTGCCAGCAGCCCCAACAGGGAGGGGGGCAATCAGCCCCAGCATTTC. This encodes CASSPNREGGNQPQHF.

A remark on this clonotype: A much bigger clone sits one base away, suggesting this may be a read error. This chain connects TRBV7-7 to TRBJ2-2; a weak D match, TRBD2 (6 bases). The germline V gene has CDR1 SSHAT and CDR2 FNYEAQ (reference sequence). This CDR3 spans 14 amino acids. The CDR3 reads CASSLAGRYGELFF. CDR3 bases: TGTGCTAGCAGCTTAGCAGGGAGGTACGGGGAGCTGTTTTTT.

In its sample, this clonotype was seen many times. The J gene is TRBJ2-3, the V gene TRBV7-2; TRBD2 matches 11 bases. Germline-derived CDR1 and CDR2 are SGHTA and FQGNSA. V gave up 5 bases and J gave up 3 bases; unmatched junction bases: 4. The CDR3 is 15 residues long. CDR3 coding DNA: TGTGCCAGCAGCGATAGCGGGAGGGCAACAGATACGCAGTATTTT. Translation gives CASSDSGRATDTQYF.

The chain has TRBV19 and TRBJ1-5, with TRBD1 matching 7 bases. The ends lost 5 bases at V and 0 bases at J; junction bases unmatched: 16. This CDR3 contains 19 residues. Germline V gene sequence: CDR1 LNHDA, CDR2 SQIVND (reference sequence). CDR3 DNA: TGTGCCAGTAGTTCCAGGGGACAGAAAACCTCCTATAGCAATCAGCCCCAGCATTTT. It is translated as CASSSRGQKTSYSNQPQHF.

Notes on this clonotype: Germline is not matched at one junction end, which may reflect a read error. The chain couples TRBV10-3 to TRBJ2-3, with TRBD1 identical over 9 bases. The CDR3 contains 15 residues. CDR1 ENHRY and CDR2 SYGVKD come from the germline V gene. CDR3 bases: TGTGCCATCAGTGCACAGGGGGCGCGAAGAGATCCGCAGTATTTC. It codes for CAISAQGARRDPQYF.

The sample holds many counts of this clonotype. The chain has TRBV20-1 and TRBJ2-1, with D possibly being TRBD2 (7 bases). Germline V gene lookup returns CDR1 DFQATT and CDR2 SNEGSKA (reference sequence). There are 13 residues in the CDR3. The V gene lost 8 bases and the J gene lost 8 bases, with 19 bases spanning the gap. This CDR3 is CSPGRESGDEQFF. Here the CDR3 DNA reads TGCAGTCCCGGGCGGGAGTCAGGGGATGAGCAGTTCTTC.

Details on this clonotype: A much bigger clone sits one base away, suggesting this may be a read error. This rearrangement joins TRBV4-1 to TRBJ1-5; no definite D call. Between the trimmed V and J ends, which lost 0 bases and 4 bases, there was a span of 10 bases. The CDR3 extends over 15 amino acids. Per germline, CDR1 MGHRA and CDR2 YSYEKL. The CDR3 sequence: CASSQDVGGNQPQHF. DNA of the CDR3: TGCGCCAGCAGCCAAGATGTCGGAGGAAATCAGCCCCAGCATTTT.

This clonotype was seen a handful of times. The gene calls are TRBV4-3 and TRBJ1-3; TRBD1 matches 9 bases. Germline V gives CDR1 LGHNA, CDR2 YSLEER. V trimming: 0 bases; J trimming: 4 bases; junction bases outside the gene matches: 4. The CDR3 contains 16 residues. CDR3 in amino acids: CASSQDLTGGGNTIYF. The CDR3 nucleotides read TGCGCCAGCAGCCAAGATTTAACAGGGGGCGGAAACACCATATATTTT.

The table lists this clonotype with a count of one. A much larger clone lies one base from this, so it may be a read error. The chain has TRBV6-5 and TRBJ1-5, with D possibly TRBD1 on 6 matching bases. Per the germline V gene, CDR1 is MNHEY and CDR2 is SVGAGI. This CDR3 is built from 14 residues. CDR3 nucleotide sequence: TGTGCCATCAGTCCGACAGGTTTAAGTCAGCCCCAGCATTTT. This translates into CAISPTGLSQPQHF.

This clonotype was detected many times. The V gene is TRBV28, the J gene TRBJ1-2, with D uncertain. The CDR3 spans 13 residues. The V gene lost 4 bases and the J gene lost 8 bases, with 14 bases spanning the gap. The germline gives CDR1 MDHEN, CDR2 SYDVKM. CDR3: CASSSGRREGYTF. The CDR3 nucleotides read TGTGCCAGCAGTTCCGGACGCCGCGAAGGCTACACCTTC.

This clonotype was found once. A much bigger clone sits one base away, suggesting this may be a read error. The chain is built from TRBV5-6 and TRBJ1-2; 8 bases line up with TRBD1. The ends lost 0 bases at V and 2 bases at J; junction bases unmatched: 6. The CDR3 is made up of 16 amino acids. Germline lookup yields CDR1 SGHDT and CDR2 YYEEEE. CDR3 nucleotides: TGTGCCAGCAGCTTGGTGACAGGGGCGTTCAACTATGGCTACACCTTC. Amino acid sequence: CASSLVTGAFNYGYTF.

Comment on this clonotype: One end of the junction is discordant with germline, which a read error may explain. V is TRBV20-1 and J is TRBJ2-5, with 9 nucleotides matching TRBD2. The CDR3 length is 15 residues. Germline V gene sequence: CDR1 DFQATT, CDR2 SNEGSKA (reference sequence). The CDR3 loop reads CSAGGGAGGGENQYF. CDR3 coding DNA: TGCAGTGCTGGGGGGGGAGCGGGAGGTGGAGAGAACCAGTACTTC.

As concerns this clonotype: Being one base from a much bigger clone, this may be a read error. This chain uses TRBV5-1 with TRBJ1-1; D is undetermined. There are 14 residues in the CDR3. V dropped 0 bases and J dropped 1 base, with 7 bases sitting between them. From germline, CDR1 is SGHRS and CDR2 YFSETQ. CDR3 nucleotide sequence: TGCGCCAGCAGCTTGGCTCCGACGAACACTGAAGCTTTCTTT. Protein sequence: CASSLAPTNTEAFF.

Here the CDR3 reads CASSRGTAGYEKLFF. CDR3 bases: TGTGCCAGCAGCCGAGGGACAGCAGGCTATGAAAAACTGTTTTTT. This chain links TRBV12-3 or TRBV12-4 with TRBJ1-4, with 7 bases aligning to TRBD1. This CDR3 has 15 amino acids. Trimming at V came to 6 bases and at J to 6 bases, leaving 10 bases not matched to a gene.

This clonotype appeared many times. V is TRBV7-9 and J is TRBJ2-1, with 11 nucleotides matching TRBD2. Per the germline V gene, CDR1 is SEHNR and CDR2 is FQNEAQ (reference sequence). The CDR3 spans 16 residues. J gave up 3 bases and V 4 bases, and 5 bases lay outside the gene matches. CDR3 region: CASSSKLAGDYNEQFF. The DNA of the CDR3 is TGTGCCAGCAGCTCGAAACTAGCGGGAGACTACAATGAGCAGTTCTTC.

V gene TRBV18 combines with J gene TRBJ1-2; 10 nucleotides align to TRBD1. CDR3 length: 16 residues. The germline CDR1 and CDR2 sequences are KGHSH and LQKENI. Unmatched junction bases numbered 11, after V lost 3 bases and J lost 7 bases. The CDR3 DNA follows: TGTGCCAGCTCACCCCCCTGGACAGGGGGAGATGGTGGCTACACCTTC. Encoded protein: CASSPPWTGGDGGYTF.

This clonotype has ten or more counts. The chain couples TRBV4-1 to TRBJ2-7, with 13 bases identical to TRBD2. Germline CDR1 is MGHRA and CDR2 is YSYEKL. The J segment lost 3 bases and the V segment lost 3 bases, leaving 14 bases of the junction unmatched. The CDR3 has 19 amino acids. Here the CDR3 DNA reads TGCGCCAGCAGCCAGCTCCGACTAGCGGGAGGTTTGGCTTTCTACGAGCAGTACTTC. It encodes CASSQLRLAGGLAFYEQYF.

V gene TRBV14 combines with J gene TRBJ1-3; no definite D call. Germline CDR1 reads SGHDN; CDR2 reads FVKESK. This CDR3 region has 15 residues. The germline V and J ends were trimmed by 7 bases and 8 bases, with 21 bases remaining between them. The CDR3 nucleotides are TGTGCCAGCAAACGGACCGGTCCTATGAGAGACACCATATATTTT. It specifies CASKRTGPMRDTIYF.

This clonotype appeared many times. The chain is built from TRBV10-3 and TRBJ2-3; the D is unclear. In germline, CDR1 is ENHRY, CDR2 SYGVKD. CDR3 length: 11 residues. V gave up 6 bases and J gave up 0 bases, with 1 base separating them. The CDR3 sequence: CAIRSTDTQYF. The CDR3 coding sequence is TGTGCCATCAGGAGCACAGATACGCAGTATTTT.

Turning to this clonotype: Here the CDR3 omits its conserved ending phenylalanine or tryptophan, so a read error is the likely source. The chain couples TRBV3-1 to TRBJ2-1; D may be TRBD1 or TRBD2 (7 bases each). The CDR3 spans 15 residues. Trimming cost V 10 bases and J 8 bases, with 24 bases left between them. Germline CDR1 LGHDT, CDR2 YNNKEL (reference sequence). For the CDR3, the DNA is TGTGCCACCTGGGGGGGGCTGACAGGGATCGATGAGCAGTTCTTA. This encodes CATWGGLTGIDEQFL.

This clonotype was seen once. This sequence may be a read error, since a much larger clone differs from it by one base. Written as DNA, the CDR3 is TGTGCCAGCAGCCCTACCCCCGGGACAGGGTCTTACGAGCATTACTTC. The encoded protein is CASSPTPGTGSYEHYF. The J gene is TRBJ2-7, the V gene TRBV7-6; 9 bases agree with TRBD1. Germline lookup yields CDR1 SGHVS and CDR2 FNYEAQ. There are 16 residues in the CDR3.

Comments on this clonotype: A much bigger clone sits one base away, suggesting this may be a read error. V usage is TRBV7-8 and J usage is TRBJ2-7; D may be TRBD1 (6 bases). V lost 5 bases and J 2 bases, leaving 25 bases between the germline ends. CDR1 is SGHVS, CDR2 FQNEAQ, per germline. The CDR3 has 18 amino acids. In DNA, the CDR3 is TGTGCCAGCAGCCTCCCAAAAGGGGCAGGGGCGAAAACCTACGAGCAGTACTTC. It translates to CASSLPKGAGAKTYEQYF. The full variable domain, completed using reference TRBV7-8 and TRBJ2-7, is GAGVSQSPRYKVAKRGQDVALRCDPISGHVSLFWYQQALGQGPEFLTYFQNEAQLDKSGLPSDRFFAERPEGSVSTLKIQRTQQEDSAVYLCASSLPKGAGAKTYEQYFGPGTRLTVT.

This clonotype occurred many times. The chain has TRBV19 and TRBJ2-3; D is possibly TRBD2 (5 bases). The CDR3 is made up of 13 amino acids. The V gene's germline CDR1 is LNHDA and CDR2 SQIVND (reference sequence). Trimming left V 5 bases short and J 3 bases short, with 9 bases between. CDR3: CASSSPGTDTQYF. The CDR3 DNA is TGTGCCAGTAGTTCCCCGGGAACAGATACGCAGTATTTT.

Concerning this clonotype: This clone may be a read error of a much larger clone one base away. The V gene is TRBV4-2, the J gene TRBJ1-1; tentatively, D is TRBD1 (6 bases). Germline CDR1 LGHNA, CDR2 YNFKEQ. The CDR3 is 16 residues long. DNA for the CDR3: TGTGCCAGCAGCCAAGAGCTGGCAGGGGTGAACACTAAAGCTTTCTTT. It yields the protein CASSQELAGVNTKAFF.

With regard to this clonotype: Possible read error: a much larger clone is one base away. The chain joins TRBV11-2 to TRBJ2-7; D call uncertain. CDR3 length: 13 amino acids. Germline V gene sequence: CDR1 SGHAT, CDR2 FQNNGV. The CDR3 here is CASSYVEFYGQYF. The CDR3 nucleotides read TGTGCCAGCAGTTACGTCGAGTTTTACGGGCAGTACTTC.

This clonotype has more than one count but fewer than ten. The V call is TRBV4-2, the J call TRBJ2-1, with 9 bases aligning to TRBD2. Per the germline V gene, CDR1 is LGHNA and CDR2 is YNFKEQ. V gave up 4 bases and J gave up 1 base; unmatched junction bases: 5. The CDR3 extends over 16 amino acids. In DNA form, the CDR3 reads TGTGCCAGCAGCCCCTTTAGCGGGGGATCCTACAATGAGCAGTTCTTC. It is translated as CASSPFSGGSYNEQFF.

This clonotype was seen many times. This chain links TRBV27 with TRBJ2-5, with 11 bases that match TRBD2. After removal of 3 bases from V and 7 bases from J, the junction contained 7 bases not matched to a gene. CDR1 and CDR2 (germline): MNHEY, SMNVEV (reference sequence). This CDR3 spans 15 amino acids. In DNA form, the CDR3 reads TGTGCCAGCAGTTTTACTAGCGGGAGTTTTGGGACCCAGTACTTC. Amino acid sequence: CASSFTSGSFGTQYF.